The clone carrying this T cell receptor beta chain is medium-sized. The sample comes from a study of ipilimumab plus nivolumab after autologous stem cell transplantation. This CDR3 contains 13 residues. Germline V gives CDR1 SGHNT, CDR2 YYREEE (reference sequence). Between the trimmed V and J ends, which lost 6 bases and 1 base, there was a span of 11 bases. This table comes from immunoSEQ multiplex PCR, and its TCRdb copy is limited to in-frame clones, with some not included. Found here are more than 13,000 clones, about four fifths of them singletons; the top ten hold 10%. This clonotype was sampled from a male donor with primary mediastinal lymphoma. This rearrangement joins TRBV5-4 to TRBJ2-7; D not certain. Specimen: PBMCs, collected in a trial of ipilimumab plus nivolumab as post-transplant consolidation. CDR3 sequence reads: CASNDGPSYEQYF. CDR3 in DNA: TGTGCCAGCAACGACGGACCATCCTACGAGCAGTACTTC.